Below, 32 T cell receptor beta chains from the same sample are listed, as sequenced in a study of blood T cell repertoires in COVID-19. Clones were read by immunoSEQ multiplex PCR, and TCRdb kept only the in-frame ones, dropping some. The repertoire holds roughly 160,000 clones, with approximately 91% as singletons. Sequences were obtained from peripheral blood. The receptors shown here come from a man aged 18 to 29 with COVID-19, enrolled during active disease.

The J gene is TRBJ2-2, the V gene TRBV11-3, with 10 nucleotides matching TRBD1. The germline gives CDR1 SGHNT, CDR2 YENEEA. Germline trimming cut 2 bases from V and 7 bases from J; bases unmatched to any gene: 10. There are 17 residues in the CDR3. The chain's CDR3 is CASSLMGTGEYGGELFF. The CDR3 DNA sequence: TGTGCCAGCAGCTTAATGGGGACAGGGGAATATGGCGGGGAGCTGTTTTTT.

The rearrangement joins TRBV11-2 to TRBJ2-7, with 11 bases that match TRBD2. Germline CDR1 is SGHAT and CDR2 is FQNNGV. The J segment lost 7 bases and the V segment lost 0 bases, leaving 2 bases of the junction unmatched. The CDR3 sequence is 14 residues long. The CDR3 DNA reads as TGTGCCAGCAGCTTAGAACGGACTAGCGGGGAGCAGTACTTC. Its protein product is CASSLERTSGEQYF. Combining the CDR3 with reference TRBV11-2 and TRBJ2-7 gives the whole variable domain EAGVAQSPRYKIIEKRQSVAFWCNPISGHATLYWYQQILGQGPKLLIQFQNNGVVDDSQLPKDRFSAERLKGVDSTLKIQPAKLEDSAVYLCASSLERTSGEQYFGPGTRLTVT.

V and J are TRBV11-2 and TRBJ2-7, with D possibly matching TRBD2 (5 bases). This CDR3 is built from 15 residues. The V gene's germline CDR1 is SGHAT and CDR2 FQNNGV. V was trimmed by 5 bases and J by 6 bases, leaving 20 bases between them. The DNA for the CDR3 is TGTGCCAGCAGCGTCTTCACTAGAACGAAAGTCGAGCAGTACTTC. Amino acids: CASSVFTRTKVEQYF.

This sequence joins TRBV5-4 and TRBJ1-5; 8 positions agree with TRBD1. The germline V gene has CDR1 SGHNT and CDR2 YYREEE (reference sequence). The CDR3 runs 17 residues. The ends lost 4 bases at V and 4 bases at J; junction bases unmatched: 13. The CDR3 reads CASSPGQGRTGNQPQHF. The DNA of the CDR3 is TGTGCCAGCAGCCCTGGACAGGGCCGGACGGGGAATCAGCCCCAGCATTTT.

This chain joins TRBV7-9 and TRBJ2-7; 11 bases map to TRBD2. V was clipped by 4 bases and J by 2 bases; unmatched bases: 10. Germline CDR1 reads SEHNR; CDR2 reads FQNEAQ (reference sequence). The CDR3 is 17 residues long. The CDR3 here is CASSSPRLAGPTYEQYF. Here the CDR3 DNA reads TGTGCCAGCAGCTCCCCAAGACTAGCGGGACCCACCTACGAGCAGTACTTC.

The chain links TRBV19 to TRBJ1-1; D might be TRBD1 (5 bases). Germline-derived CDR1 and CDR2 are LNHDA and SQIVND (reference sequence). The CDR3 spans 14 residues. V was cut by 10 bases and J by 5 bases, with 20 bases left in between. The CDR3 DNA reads TGTGCCACCAACACCGGACACCAGGGTACTGAAGCTTTCTTT. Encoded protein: CATNTGHQGTEAFF.

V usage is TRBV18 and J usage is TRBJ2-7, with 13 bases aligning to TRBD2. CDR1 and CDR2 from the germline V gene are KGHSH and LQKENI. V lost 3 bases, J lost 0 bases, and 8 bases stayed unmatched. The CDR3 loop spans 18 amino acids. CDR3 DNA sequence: TGTGCCAGCTCACCCGGACTAGCGGGAGCCCCCAGCTCCTACGAGCAGTACTTC. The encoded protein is CASSPGLAGAPSSYEQYF.

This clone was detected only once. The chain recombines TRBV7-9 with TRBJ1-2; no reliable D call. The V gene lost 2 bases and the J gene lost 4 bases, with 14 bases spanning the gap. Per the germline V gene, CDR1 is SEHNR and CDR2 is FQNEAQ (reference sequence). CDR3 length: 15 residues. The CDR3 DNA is TGTGCCAGCAGCTTATGGCCAGCGAAAGGCTATGGCTACACCTTC. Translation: CASSLWPAKGYGYTF.

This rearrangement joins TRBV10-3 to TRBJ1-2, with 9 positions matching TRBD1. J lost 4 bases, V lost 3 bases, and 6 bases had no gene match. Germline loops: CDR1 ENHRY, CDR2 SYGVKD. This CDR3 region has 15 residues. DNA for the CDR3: TGTGCCATCAGTGACGGGACAGGGAACGGCTATGGCTACACCTTC. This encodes CAISDGTGNGYGYTF.

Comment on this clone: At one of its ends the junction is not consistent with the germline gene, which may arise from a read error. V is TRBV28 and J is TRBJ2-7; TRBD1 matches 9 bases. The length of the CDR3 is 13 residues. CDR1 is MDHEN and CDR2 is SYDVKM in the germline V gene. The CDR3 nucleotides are TGTGCCAGCAGTCGCTCTCCACCGGGACAGGGCCTCTTC. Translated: CASSRSPPGQGLF.

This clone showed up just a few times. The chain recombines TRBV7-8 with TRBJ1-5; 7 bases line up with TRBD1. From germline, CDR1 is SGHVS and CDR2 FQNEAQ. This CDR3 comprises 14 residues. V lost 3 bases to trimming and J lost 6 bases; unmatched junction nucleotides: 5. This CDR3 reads CASSFDRVGQPQHF. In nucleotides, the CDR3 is TGTGCCAGCAGCTTCGACAGGGTGGGTCAGCCCCAGCATTTT.

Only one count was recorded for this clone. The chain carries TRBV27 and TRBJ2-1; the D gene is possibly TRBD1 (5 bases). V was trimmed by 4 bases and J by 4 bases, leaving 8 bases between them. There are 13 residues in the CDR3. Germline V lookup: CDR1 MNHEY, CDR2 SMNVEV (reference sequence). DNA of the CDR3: TGTGCCAGCAGTTCCTCAGGGTACAATGAGCAGTTCTTC. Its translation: CASSSSGYNEQFF.

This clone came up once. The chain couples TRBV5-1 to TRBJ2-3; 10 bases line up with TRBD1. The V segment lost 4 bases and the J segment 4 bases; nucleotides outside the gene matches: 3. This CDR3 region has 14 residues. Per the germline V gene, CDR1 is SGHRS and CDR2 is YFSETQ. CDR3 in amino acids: CASSTGQGADTQYF. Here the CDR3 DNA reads TGCGCCAGCAGCACCGGACAGGGGGCAGATACGCAGTATTTT.

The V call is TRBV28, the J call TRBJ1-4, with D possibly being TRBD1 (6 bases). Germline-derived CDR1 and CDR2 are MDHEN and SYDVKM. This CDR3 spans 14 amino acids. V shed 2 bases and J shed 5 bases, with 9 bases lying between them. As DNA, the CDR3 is TGTGCCAGCAGTTTAGTAGGGGGAAATGAAAAACTGTTTTTT. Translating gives CASSLVGGNEKLFF. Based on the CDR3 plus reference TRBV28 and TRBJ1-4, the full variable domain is DVKVTQSSRYLVKRTGEKVFLECVQDMDHENMFWYRQDPGLGLRLIYFSYDVKMKEKGDIPEGYSVSREKKERFSLILESASTNQTSMYLCASSLVGGNEKLFFGSGTQLSVL.

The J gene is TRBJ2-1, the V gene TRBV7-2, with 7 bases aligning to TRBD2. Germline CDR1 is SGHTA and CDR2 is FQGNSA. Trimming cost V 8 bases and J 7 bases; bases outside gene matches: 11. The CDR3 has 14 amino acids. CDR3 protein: CASRRVGGVNEQFF. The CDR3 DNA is TGTGCCAGCCGTAGGGTGGGGGGGGTGAATGAGCAGTTCTTC.

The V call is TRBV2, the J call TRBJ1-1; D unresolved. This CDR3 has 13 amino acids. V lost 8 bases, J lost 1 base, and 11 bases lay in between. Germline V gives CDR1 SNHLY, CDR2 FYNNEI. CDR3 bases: TGTGCCAGCGGAGTCGACCCGAACACTGAAGCTTTCTTT. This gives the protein CASGVDPNTEAFF.

The CDR3: CASSLSPGQGFDEQYF. The CDR3 DNA sequence: TGTGCCAGCAGTTTGTCACCGGGACAGGGGTTCGACGAGCAGTACTTC. V and J are TRBV28 and TRBJ2-7; 10 nucleotides align to TRBD1. V dropped 3 bases and J dropped 5; count of bases not matched to a gene: 10. CDR1 and CDR2 from the germline V gene are MDHEN and SYDVKM. This CDR3 comprises 16 residues.

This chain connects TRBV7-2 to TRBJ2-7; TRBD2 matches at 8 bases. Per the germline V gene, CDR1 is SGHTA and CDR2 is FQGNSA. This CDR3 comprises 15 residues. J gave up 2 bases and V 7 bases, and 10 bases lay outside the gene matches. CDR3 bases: TGTGCCAGCATCACGAAAGCGGGAGCCCCCTACGAGCAGTACTTC. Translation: CASITKAGAPYEQYF.

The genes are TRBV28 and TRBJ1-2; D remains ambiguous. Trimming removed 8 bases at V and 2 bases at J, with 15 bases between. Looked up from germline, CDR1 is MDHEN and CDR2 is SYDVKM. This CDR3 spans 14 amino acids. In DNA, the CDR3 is TGTGCCAGCGCCGAGGTAGGAGGAAACTATGGCTACACCTTC. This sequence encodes CASAEVGGNYGYTF.

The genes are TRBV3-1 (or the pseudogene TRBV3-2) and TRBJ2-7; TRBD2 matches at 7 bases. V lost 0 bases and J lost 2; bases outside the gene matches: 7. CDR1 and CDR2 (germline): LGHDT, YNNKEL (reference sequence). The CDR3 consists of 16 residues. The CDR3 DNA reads TGTGCCAGCAGCCAAGATGACGGCGGGAGAGCCTACGAGCAGTACTTC. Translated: CASSQDDGGRAYEQYF.

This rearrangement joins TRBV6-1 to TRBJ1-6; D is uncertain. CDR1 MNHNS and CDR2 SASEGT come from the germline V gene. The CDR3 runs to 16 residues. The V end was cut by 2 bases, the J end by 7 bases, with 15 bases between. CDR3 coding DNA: TGTGCCAGCAGTGAAAGAACAGCCCGTTGGAATTCACCCCTCCACTTT. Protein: CASSERTARWNSPLHF.

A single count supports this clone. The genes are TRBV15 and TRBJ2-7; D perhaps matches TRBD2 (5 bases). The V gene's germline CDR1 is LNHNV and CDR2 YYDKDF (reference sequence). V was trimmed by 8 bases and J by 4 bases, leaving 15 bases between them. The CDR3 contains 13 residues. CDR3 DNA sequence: TGTGCCACCGAAGGACGGGGTGATTACGAGCAGTACTTC. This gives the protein CATEGRGDYEQYF.

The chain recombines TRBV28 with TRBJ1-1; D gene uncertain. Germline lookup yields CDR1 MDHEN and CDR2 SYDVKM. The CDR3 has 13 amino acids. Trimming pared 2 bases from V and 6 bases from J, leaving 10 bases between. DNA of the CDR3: TGTGCCAGCAGTTTAGCGGGAGGTGCTGAAGCTTTCTTT. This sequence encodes CASSLAGGAEAFF.

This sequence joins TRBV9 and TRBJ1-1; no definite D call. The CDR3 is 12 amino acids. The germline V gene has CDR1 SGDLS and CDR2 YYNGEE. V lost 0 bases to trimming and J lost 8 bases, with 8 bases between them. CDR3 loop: CASSVVRGEAFF. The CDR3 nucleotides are TGTGCCAGCAGCGTAGTTAGAGGGGAAGCTTTCTTT.

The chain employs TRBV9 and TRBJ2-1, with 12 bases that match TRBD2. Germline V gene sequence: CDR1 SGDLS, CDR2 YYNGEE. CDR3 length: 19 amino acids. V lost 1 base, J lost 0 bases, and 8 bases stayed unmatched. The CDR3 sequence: CASSVPTSGSNGSYNEQFF. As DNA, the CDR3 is TGTGCCAGCAGCGTACCGACTAGCGGGAGTAACGGCTCCTACAATGAGCAGTTCTTC.

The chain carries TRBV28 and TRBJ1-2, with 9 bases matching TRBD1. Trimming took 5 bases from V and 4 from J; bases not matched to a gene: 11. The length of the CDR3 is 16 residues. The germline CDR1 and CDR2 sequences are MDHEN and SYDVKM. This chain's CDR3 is CASSLLGTGLAYGYTF. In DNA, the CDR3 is TGTGCCAGCAGTCTCCTGGGGACAGGGTTAGCCTATGGCTACACCTTC.

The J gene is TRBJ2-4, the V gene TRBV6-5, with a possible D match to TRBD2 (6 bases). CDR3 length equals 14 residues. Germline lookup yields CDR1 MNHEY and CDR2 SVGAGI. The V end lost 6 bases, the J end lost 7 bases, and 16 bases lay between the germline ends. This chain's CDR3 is CASSPPTGVNIQYF. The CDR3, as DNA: TGTGCCAGCAGCCCCCCGACGGGAGTGAACATTCAGTACTTC.

The CDR3 here is CASRRQGALEQYF. The CDR3 DNA reads TGTGCCAGCAGAAGACAGGGGGCGCTGGAGCAGTACTTC. The chain has TRBV12-3 or TRBV12-4 and TRBJ2-7; 10 bases align to TRBD1. CDR3 length: 13 amino acids. The trim removed 6 bases at V and 7 bases at J, leaving 6 bases unmatched.

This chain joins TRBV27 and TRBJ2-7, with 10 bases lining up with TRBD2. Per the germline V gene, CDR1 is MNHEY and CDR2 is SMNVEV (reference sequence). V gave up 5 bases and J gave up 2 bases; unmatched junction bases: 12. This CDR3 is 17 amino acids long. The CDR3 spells CASSPRGLAETPYEQYF. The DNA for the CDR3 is TGTGCCAGCAGTCCCCGCGGACTAGCGGAGACCCCCTACGAGCAGTACTTC.

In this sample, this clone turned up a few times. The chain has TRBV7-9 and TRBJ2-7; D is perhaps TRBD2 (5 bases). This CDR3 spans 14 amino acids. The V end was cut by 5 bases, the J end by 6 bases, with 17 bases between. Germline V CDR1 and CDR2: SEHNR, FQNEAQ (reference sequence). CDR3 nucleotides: TGTGCCAGCAGCCACCCCAAGGAGCGGAGCGAGCAGTACTTC. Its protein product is CASSHPKERSEQYF. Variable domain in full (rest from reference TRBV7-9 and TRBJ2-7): DTGVSQNPRHKITKRGQNVTFRCDPISEHNRLYWYRQTLGQGPEFLTYFQNEAQLEKSRLLSDRFSAERPKGSFSTLEIQRTEQGDSAMYLCASSHPKERSEQYFGPGTRLTVT.

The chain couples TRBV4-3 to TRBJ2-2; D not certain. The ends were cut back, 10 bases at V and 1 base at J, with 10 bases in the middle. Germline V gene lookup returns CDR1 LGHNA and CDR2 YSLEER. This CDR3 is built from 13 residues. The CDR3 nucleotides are TGCGCCACCGCCAGACTGAACACCGGGGAGCTGTTTTTT. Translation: CATARLNTGELFF.

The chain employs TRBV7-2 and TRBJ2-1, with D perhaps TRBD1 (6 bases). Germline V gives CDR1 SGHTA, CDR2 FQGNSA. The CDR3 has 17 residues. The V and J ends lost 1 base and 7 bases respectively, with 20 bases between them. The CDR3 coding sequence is TGTGCCAGCAGCTTAGTTGTCGGGCAGGGGCTATGGAATGAGCAGTTCTTC. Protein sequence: CASSLVVGQGLWNEQFF.